This entry is about one T cell receptor beta chain. There are 15 residues in the CDR3. The germline V gene encodes CDR1 MNHEY and CDR2 SVGAGI. The V and J ends lost 6 bases and 8 bases, in that order; junction bases with no gene match: 9. These data originate in a study of blood T cell repertoires in COVID-19. Clones were read by immunoSEQ multiplex PCR, and TCRdb kept only the in-frame ones, dropping some. The repertoire includes about 200,000 clones, approximately 81% of them detected once, and more than 9% sits in the top ten. Sequencing used peripheral blood. The clonotype was recovered from a woman of 80 years or more with acute or convalescent COVID-19. The rearrangement links TRBV6-5 to TRBJ1-4, with 10 bases lining up with TRBD1. In DNA form, the CDR3 reads TGTGCCAGCAGCCCGCCGGGACAGGGGAGCGAAAAACTGTTTTTT. Its protein product is CASSPPGQGSEKLFF.